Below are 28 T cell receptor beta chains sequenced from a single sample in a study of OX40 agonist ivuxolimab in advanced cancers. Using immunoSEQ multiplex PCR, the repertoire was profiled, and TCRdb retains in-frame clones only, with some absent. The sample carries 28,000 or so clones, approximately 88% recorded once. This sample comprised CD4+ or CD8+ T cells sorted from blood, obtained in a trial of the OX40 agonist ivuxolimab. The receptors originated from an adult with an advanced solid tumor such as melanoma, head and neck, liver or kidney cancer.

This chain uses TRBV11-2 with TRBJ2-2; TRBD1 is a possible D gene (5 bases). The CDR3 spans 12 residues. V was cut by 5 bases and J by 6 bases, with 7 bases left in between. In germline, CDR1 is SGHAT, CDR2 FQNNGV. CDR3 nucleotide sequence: TGTGCCAGCAGCCTCAGGGCCGGGGAGCTGTTTTTT. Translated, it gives CASSLRAGELFF.

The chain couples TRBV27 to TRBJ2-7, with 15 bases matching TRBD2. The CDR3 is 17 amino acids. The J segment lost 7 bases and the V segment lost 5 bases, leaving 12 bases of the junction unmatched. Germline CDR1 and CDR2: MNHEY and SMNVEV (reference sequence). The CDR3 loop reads CASSIGTSGRLMKEQYF. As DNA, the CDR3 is TGTGCCAGCAGTATAGGGACTAGCGGGAGGTTAATGAAGGAGCAGTACTTC.

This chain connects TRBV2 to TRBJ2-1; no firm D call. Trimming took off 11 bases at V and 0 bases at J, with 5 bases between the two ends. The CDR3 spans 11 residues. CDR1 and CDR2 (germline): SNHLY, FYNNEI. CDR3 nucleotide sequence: TGTGCCGGAAACTCCTACAATGAGCAGTTCTTC. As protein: CAGNSYNEQFF.

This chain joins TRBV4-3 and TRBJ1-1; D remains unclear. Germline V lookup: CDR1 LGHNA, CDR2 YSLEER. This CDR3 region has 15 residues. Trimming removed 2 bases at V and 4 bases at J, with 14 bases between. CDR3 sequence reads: CASSQLAARPTEAFF. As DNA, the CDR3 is TGCGCCAGCAGCCAATTGGCCGCGCGGCCCACTGAAGCTTTCTTT.

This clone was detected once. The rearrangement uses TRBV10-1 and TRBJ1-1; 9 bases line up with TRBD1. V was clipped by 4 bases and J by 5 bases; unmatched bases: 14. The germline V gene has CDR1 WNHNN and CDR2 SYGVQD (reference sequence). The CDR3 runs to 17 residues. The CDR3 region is CASSANGTGRGPTEAFF. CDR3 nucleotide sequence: TGCGCCAGCAGTGCAAACGGGACAGGGAGGGGGCCGACTGAAGCTTTCTTT.

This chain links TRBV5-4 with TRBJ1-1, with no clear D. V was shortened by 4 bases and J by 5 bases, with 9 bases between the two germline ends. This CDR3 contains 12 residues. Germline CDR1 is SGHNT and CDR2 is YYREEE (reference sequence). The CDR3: CASSTRVTEAFF. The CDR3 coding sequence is TGTGCCAGCAGCACCCGGGTTACTGAAGCTTTCTTT.

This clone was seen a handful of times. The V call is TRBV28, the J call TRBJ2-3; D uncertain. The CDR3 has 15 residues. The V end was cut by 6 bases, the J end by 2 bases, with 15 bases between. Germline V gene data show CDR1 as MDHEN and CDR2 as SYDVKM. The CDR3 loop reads CASSHSSRTTDTQYF. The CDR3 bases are TGTGCCAGCAGCCACTCCAGTCGGACCACAGATACGCAGTATTTT. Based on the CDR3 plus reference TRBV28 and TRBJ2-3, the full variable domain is DVKVTQSSRYLVKRTGEKVFLECVQDMDHENMFWYRQDPGLGLRLIYFSYDVKMKEKGDIPEGYSVSREKKERFSLILESASTNQTSMYLCASSHSSRTTDTQYFGPGTRLTVL.

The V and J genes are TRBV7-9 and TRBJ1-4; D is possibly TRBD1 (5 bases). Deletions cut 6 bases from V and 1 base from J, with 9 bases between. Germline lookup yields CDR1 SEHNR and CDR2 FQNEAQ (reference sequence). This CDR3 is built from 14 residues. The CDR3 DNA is TGTGCCAGCAGGGGGGTGGGAACTAATGAAAAACTGTTTTTT. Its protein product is CASRGVGTNEKLFF. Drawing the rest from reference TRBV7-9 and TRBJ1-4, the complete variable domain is DTGVSQNPRHKITKRGQNVTFRCDPISEHNRLYWYRQTLGQGPEFLTYFQNEAQLEKSRLLSDRFSAERPKGSFSTLEIQRTEQGDSAMYLCASRGVGTNEKLFFGSGTQLSVL.

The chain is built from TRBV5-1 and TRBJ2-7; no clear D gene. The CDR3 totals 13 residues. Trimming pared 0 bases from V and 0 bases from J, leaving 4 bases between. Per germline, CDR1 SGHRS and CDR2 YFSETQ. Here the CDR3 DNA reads TGCGCCAGCAGCTTGGTCAGCTCCTACGAGCAGTACTTC. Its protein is CASSLVSSYEQYF.

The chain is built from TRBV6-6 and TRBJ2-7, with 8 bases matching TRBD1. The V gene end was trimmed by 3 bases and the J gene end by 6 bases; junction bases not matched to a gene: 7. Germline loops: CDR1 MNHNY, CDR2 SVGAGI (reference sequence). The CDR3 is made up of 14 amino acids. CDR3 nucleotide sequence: TGTGCCAGCAGTTATTCCGGGACAGGAAGCGAGCAGTACTTC. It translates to CASSYSGTGSEQYF.

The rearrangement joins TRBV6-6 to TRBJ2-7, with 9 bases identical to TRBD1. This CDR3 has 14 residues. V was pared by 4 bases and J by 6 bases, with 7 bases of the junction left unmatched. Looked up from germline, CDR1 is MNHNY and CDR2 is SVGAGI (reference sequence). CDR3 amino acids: CASSSGQGRAEQYF. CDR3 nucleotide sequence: TGTGCCAGCAGTTCGGGACAGGGAAGAGCCGAGCAGTACTTC.

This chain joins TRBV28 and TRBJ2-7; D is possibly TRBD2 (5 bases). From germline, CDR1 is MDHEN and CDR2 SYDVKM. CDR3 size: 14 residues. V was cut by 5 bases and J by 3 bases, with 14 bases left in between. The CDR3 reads CASSPWTDSYEQYF. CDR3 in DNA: TGTGCCAGCAGTCCCTGGACTGATAGCTACGAGCAGTACTTC.

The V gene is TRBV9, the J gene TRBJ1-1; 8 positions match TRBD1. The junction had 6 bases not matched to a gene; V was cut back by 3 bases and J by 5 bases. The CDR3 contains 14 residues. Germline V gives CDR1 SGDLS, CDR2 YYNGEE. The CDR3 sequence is CASSAAYRGTEAFF. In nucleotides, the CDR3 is TGTGCCAGCAGCGCAGCTTACAGGGGGACTGAAGCTTTCTTT.

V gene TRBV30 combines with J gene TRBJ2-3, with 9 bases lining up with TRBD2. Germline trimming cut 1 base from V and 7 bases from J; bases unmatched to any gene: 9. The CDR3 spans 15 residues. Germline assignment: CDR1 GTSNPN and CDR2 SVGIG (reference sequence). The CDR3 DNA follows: TGTGCCTGGAGTGGGTTAGCGGGGGCGCGGAATACGCAGTATTTT. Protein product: CAWSGLAGARNTQYF.

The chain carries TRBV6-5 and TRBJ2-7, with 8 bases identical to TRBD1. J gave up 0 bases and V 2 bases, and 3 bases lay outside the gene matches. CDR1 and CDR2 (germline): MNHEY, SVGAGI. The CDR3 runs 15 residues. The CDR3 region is CASSYSTGGSYEQYF. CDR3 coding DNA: TGTGCCAGCAGTTACAGTACAGGGGGCTCCTACGAGCAGTACTTC.

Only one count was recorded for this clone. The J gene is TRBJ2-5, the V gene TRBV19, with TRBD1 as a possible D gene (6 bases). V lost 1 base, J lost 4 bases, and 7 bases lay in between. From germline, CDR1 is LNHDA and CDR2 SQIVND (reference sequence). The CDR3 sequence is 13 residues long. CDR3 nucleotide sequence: TGTGCCAGTAGTATAGGCAGGGGAGAGACCCAGTACTTC. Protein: CASSIGRGETQYF. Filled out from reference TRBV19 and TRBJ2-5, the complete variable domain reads DGGITQSPKYLFRKEGQNVTLSCEQNLNHDAMYWYRQDPGQGLRLIYYSQIVNDFQKGDIAEGYSVSREKKESFPLTVTSAQKNPTAFYLCASSIGRGETQYFGPGTRLLVL.

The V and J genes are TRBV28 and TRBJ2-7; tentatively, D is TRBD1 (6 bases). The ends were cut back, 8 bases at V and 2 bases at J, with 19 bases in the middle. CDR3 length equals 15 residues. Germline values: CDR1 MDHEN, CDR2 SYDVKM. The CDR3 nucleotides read TGTGCCAGCCCCCCGCGGTGGACAGCCGCCTACGAGCAGTACTTC. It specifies CASPPRWTAAYEQYF.

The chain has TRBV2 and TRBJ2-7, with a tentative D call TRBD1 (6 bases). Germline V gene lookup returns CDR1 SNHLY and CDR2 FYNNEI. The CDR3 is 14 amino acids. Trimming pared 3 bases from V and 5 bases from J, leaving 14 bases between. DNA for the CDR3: TGTGCCAGCAGTGAGGGACATAAGCCCCACGAGCAGTACTTC. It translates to CASSEGHKPHEQYF.

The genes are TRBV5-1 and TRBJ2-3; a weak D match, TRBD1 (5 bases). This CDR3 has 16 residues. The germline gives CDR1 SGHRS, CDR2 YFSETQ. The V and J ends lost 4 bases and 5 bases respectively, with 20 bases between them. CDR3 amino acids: CASSMGLRPRGDTQYF. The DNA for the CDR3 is TGCGCCAGCAGCATGGGCCTTCGACCAAGGGGAGATACGCAGTATTTT.

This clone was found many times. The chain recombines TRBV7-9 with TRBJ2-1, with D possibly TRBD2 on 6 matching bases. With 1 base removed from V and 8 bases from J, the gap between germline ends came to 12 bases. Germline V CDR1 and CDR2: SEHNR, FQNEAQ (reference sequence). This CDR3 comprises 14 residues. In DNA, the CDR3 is TGTGCCAGCAGCTTAGATAGGCCGGGGGATGAGCAGTTCTTC. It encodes CASSLDRPGDEQFF. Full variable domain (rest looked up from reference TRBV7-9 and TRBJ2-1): DTGVSQNPRHKITKRGQNVTFRCDPISEHNRLYWYRQTLGQGPEFLTYFQNEAQLEKSRLLSDRFSAERPKGSFSTLEIQRTEQGDSAMYLCASSLDRPGDEQFFGPGTRLTVL.

CDR3 sequence reads: CASSSRGGISYEQYF. The DNA of the CDR3 is TGTGCCAGCAGTTCCAGGGGGGGTATCTCCTACGAGCAGTACTTC. The chain recombines TRBV28 with TRBJ2-7, with D possibly called TRBD1 or TRBD2 (7 bases each). Germline V gene sequence: CDR1 MDHEN, CDR2 SYDVKM. V dropped 4 bases and J dropped 0 bases, with 13 bases sitting between them. This CDR3 region has 15 residues.

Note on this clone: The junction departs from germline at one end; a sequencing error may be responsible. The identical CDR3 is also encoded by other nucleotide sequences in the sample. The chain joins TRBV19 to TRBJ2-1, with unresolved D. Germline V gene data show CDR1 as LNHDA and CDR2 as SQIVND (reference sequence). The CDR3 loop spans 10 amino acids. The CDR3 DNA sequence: TGTGCCAGTTCCTCCAATGAGCAGTTCTTC. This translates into CASSSNEQFF.

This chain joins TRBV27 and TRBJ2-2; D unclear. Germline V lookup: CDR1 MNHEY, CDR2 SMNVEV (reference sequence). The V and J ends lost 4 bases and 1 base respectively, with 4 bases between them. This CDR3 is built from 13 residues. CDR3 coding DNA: TGTGCCAGCAGTTACCTGAACACCGGGGAGCTGTTTTTT. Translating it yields CASSYLNTGELFF.

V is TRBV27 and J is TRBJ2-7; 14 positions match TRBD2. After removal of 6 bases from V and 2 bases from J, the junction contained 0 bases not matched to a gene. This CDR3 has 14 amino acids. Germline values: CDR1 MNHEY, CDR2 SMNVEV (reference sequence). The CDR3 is CASRGLAGAYEQYF. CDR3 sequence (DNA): TGTGCCAGCAGGGGACTAGCGGGAGCCTACGAGCAGTACTTC.

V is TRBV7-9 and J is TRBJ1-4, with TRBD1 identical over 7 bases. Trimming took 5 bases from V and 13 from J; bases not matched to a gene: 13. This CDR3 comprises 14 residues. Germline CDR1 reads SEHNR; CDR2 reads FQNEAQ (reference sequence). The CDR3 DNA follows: TGTGCCAGCAGCCCCCAGGGGGGGGGTAACGTACTGTTTTTT. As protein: CASSPQGGGNVLFF.

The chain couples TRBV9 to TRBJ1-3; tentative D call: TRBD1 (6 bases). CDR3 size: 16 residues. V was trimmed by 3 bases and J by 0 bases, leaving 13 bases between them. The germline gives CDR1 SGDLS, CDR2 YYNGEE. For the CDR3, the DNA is TGTGCCAGCAGCGGCAAGACAGGTAACTCTGGAAACACCATATATTTT. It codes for CASSGKTGNSGNTIYF.

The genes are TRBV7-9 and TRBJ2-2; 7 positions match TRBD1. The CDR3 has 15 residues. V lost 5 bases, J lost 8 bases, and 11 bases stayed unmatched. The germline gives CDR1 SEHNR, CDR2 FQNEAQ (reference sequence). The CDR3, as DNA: TGTGCCAGCAGCCTTCGGGACAGCCCCCCAGGGGAGCTGTTTTTT. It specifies CASSLRDSPPGELFF.

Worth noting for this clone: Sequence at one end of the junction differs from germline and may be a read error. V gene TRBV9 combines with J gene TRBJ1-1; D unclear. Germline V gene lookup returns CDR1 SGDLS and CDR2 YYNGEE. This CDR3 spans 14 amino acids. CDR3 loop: CASSPPSLNAEAFF. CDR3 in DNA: TGTGCCAGCAGCCCCCCATCCTTGAACGCTGAAGCTTTCTTT.